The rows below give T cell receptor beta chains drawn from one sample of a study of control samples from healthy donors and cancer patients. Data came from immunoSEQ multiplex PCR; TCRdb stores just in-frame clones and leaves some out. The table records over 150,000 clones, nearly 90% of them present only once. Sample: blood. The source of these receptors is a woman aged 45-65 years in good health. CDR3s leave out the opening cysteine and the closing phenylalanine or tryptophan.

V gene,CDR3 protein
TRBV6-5,ASSYSSRVRGYT
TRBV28,ASSLAQQKGYT
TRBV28,ARRRGGVSDYT
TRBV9,ASSVSSGDGRSPLH
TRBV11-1,ASKAPGTDKQY
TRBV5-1,ASSLGGGRSDYEQY
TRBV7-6,ASSLIPGLAQETQY
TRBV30,AWSVEVDTQY
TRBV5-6,ASSLGPRDLYEQY
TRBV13,ASSLGLGYEQY
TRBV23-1,ASSQWGQGQPQH
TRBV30,AWSVPGGRSPLH